The 9 T cell receptor beta chains given below trace back to one sample, sequenced in a study of Tregs in tolerant kidney transplant recipients. Sequenced by immunoSEQ multiplex PCR; TCRdb stores in-frame clones only, minus some. This sample's clone table lists approximately 52,000 clones. The sequencing here drew on CD4+ T cells from blood, taken before the transplant. These receptors were collected from a human donor who received a combined kidney and bone marrow transplant.

CDR3 amino acids: CASRGDREAFF. The sequenced part of the CDR3 DNA is TGTGCCAGCAGGGGGGACAGGGAA. The rearrangement joins TRBV2 to TRBJ1-1; 8 bases are a match to TRBD1. The sequenced fragment ends 3 residues before the CDR3 boundary, so the rest is inferred from the germline J gene. The CDR3 has 11 amino acids. CDR1 SNHLY and CDR2 FYNNEI come from the germline V gene.

A remark on this clone: The CDR3 goes on 3 residues after the read ends, and that part is filled in from the germline J gene. The rearrangement joins TRBV5-5 to TRBJ2-7; 12 bases line up with TRBD2. The CDR3 has 15 amino acids. Trimming removed 5 bases from V and 4 bases from J; junction bases left unmatched: 7. Germline V gives CDR1 SGHKS, CDR2 YYEKEE (reference sequence). This CDR3 reads CASSPRTSGTYEQYF. The sequenced CDR3 bases are TGTGCCAGCAGTCCCCGGACTAGCGGGACTTACGAG.

Notes on this clone: Read data end 3 residues before the CDR3 end; the end is taken from the germline J gene. The chain uses TRBV19 and TRBJ2-3; TRBD2 might be the D (5 bases). There are 13 residues in the CDR3. Trimming shortened V by 7 bases and J by 1 base, and 9 bases separated the two germline ends. Germline lookup yields CDR1 LNHDA and CDR2 SQIVND (reference sequence). Partial CDR3 DNA: TGTGCCAGTACGGGGTTTCGCACAGATACG. This codes for CASTGFRTDT. The full CDR3 protein is CASTGFRTDTQYF.

As concerns this clone: The DNA ends 3 residues before the CDR3 does, and the rest of the CDR3 is filled in from the germline J gene. The chain combines TRBV6-2 or TRBV6-3 with TRBJ2-2, with 8 bases aligning to TRBD2. Germline CDR1 reads MNHEY; CDR2 reads SVGEGT. The CDR3 consists of 15 residues. Trimming removed 6 bases from V and 3 bases from J; junction bases left unmatched: 6. CDR3 bases read: TGTGCCAGCAGGCTAGGGACTAGGGACACCGGGGAG. This gives the protein CASRLGTRDTGE. The full CDR3 is CASRLGTRDTGELFF.

A remark on this clone: The read finishes 3 residues shy of the CDR3 end, and the germline J gene is used to complete it. The rearrangement joins TRBV18 to TRBJ1-2; TRBD1 matches at 7 bases. There are 15 residues in the CDR3. V shed 4 bases, J shed 6 bases, and the junction held 11 bases outside the gene matches. CDR1 KGHSH and CDR2 LQKENI come from the germline V gene. The CDR3 here is CASSLTTTGRNGYTF. CDR3 DNA (partial): TGTGCCAGCTCACTCACCACGACAGGGAGGAATGGC. The variable domain in full, with the rest retrieved from reference TRBV18 and TRBJ1-2, is NAGVMQNPRHLVRRRGQEARLRCSPMKGHSHVYWYRQLPEEGLKFMVYLQKENIIDESGMPKERFSAEFPKEGPSILRIQQVVRGDSAAYFCASSLTTTGRNGYTFGSGTRLTVV.

On this clone: The CDR3 is cut off 3 residues early in the read; its end comes from the germline J gene. This rearrangement joins TRBV6-1 to TRBJ2-1; the D call may be TRBD1 or TRBD2 (5 bases each). The CDR3 has 16 amino acids. V shed 4 bases and J shed 3 bases, with 16 bases lying between them. CDR1 and CDR2 from the germline V gene are MNHNS and SASEGT. CDR3 DNA (partial): TGTGCCAGCAGTGGGCACCCAGGGAGAGGCTACAATGAG. Its translation is CASSGHPGRGYNE. The whole CDR3 sequence reads CASSGHPGRGYNEQFF.

About this clone itself: The CDR3 end lies 3 residues beyond the end of the read and is filled in from the germline J gene. The rearrangement links TRBV30 to TRBJ1-3; D perhaps matches TRBD1 (5 bases). V gave up 3 bases and J gave up 8 bases, with 20 bases separating them. Per germline, CDR1 GTSNPN and CDR2 SVGIG (reference sequence). The CDR3 covers 15 residues. The CDR3 loop reads CAWSTAGPGEDTIYF. Partial CDR3 DNA: TGTGCCTGGAGCACCGCAGGGCCGGGGGAAGACACC.

Notes on this clone: The CDR3 is cut off 3 residues early in the read; its end comes from the germline J gene. The chain recombines TRBV19 with TRBJ1-4; D remains ambiguous. Germline V gene lookup returns CDR1 LNHDA and CDR2 SQIVND (reference sequence). V gave up 9 bases and J gave up 2 bases, with 13 bases separating them. The CDR3 loop spans 14 amino acids. The chain's CDR3 is CASREMVTNEKLFF. The CDR3 bases that were read are TGTGCCAGCCGCGAAATGGTTACTAATGAAAAA.

Details on this clone: The read terminates 3 residues before the CDR3 end, so the remaining end is supplied by the germline J gene. The chain has TRBV7-2 and TRBJ2-2; D perhaps matches TRBD1 (6 bases). The CDR3 length is 14 residues. Germline CDR1 reads SGHTA; CDR2 reads FQGNSA. Trimming took 3 bases from V and 4 from J, leaving 9 bases between them. CDR3 DNA, as far as it was read: TGTGCCAGCAGCTTCGACAGGAGCACCGGGGAG. As protein: CASSFDRSTGE. The entire CDR3 protein is CASSFDRSTGELFF.